The 13 T cell receptor beta chains presented below share a single source sample, sequenced in a study of shared clonotypes between healthy human individuals. Cells designated naive CD8 were CD45RO-negative and were positively selected for CCR7, with terminally differentiated effector memory CD45RA+ cells excluded. Produced via immunoSEQ multiplex PCR; TCRdb's table is partial and in-frame only. The sample consists of some 580,000 clones, roughly 98% of them appearing once. What was sequenced was naive CD8+ T cells sorted from blood. The receptors derive from a man younger than 40 in good health.

CDR3 bases: TGTGCCAGCAGCTTAGAAGGCAGTTCATCTGGAAACACCATATATTTT. Amino acids: CASSLEGSSSGNTIYF. The chain joins TRBV7-9 to TRBJ1-3; D gene ambiguous. The CDR3 is 16 residues long. Looked up from germline, CDR1 is SEHNR and CDR2 is FQNEAQ (reference sequence). V was pared by 1 base and J by 1 base, with 11 bases between.

The rearrangement links TRBV10-2 to TRBJ2-2; TRBD1 might be the D (6 bases). V lost 11 bases and J lost 3, with 16 bases in between. CDR1 WSHSY and CDR2 SAAADI come from the germline V gene. This CDR3 is built from 14 residues. The CDR3 protein is CAGGLQGYTGELFF. CDR3 DNA sequence: TGCGCCGGGGGCTTACAGGGATACACCGGGGAGCTGTTTTTT.

The J gene is TRBJ2-7, the V gene TRBV6-4, with 7 bases aligning to TRBD1. CDR3 length equals 15 residues. Germline V lookup: CDR1 MRHNA, CDR2 SNTAGT. Germline trimming cut 3 bases from V and 3 bases from J; bases unmatched to any gene: 8. Here the CDR3 reads CASSEEGAPNYEQYF. The CDR3 DNA sequence: TGTGCCAGCAGTGAAGAGGGGGCCCCCAACTACGAGCAGTACTTC.

This chain connects TRBV27 to TRBJ2-2, with TRBD2 matching over 14 bases. J was trimmed by 4 bases and V by 5 bases; bases with no gene match: 3. Germline CDR1 and CDR2: MNHEY and SMNVEV (reference sequence). The CDR3 has 16 amino acids. In nucleotides, the CDR3 is TGTGCCAGCAGTCCAGGGACTAGCGGGAGCACCGGGGAGCTGTTTTTT. Amino acids: CASSPGTSGSTGELFF.

This chain uses TRBV9 with TRBJ2-5; D could derive from TRBD1 or TRBD2 (6 bases each). Germline V gene lookup returns CDR1 SGDLS and CDR2 YYNGEE. This CDR3 has 16 residues. Trimming took 5 bases from V and 5 from J, leaving 22 bases between them. CDR3 amino acids: CASSESPGGPGETQYF. The CDR3 DNA follows: TGTGCCAGCAGTGAGTCCCCTGGGGGGCCGGGGGAGACCCAGTACTTC.

About this clone itself: The junction shows a germline mismatch at one end, possibly a read error. This same CDR3 is encoded by further DNA sequences in the sample. This chain uses TRBV29-1 with TRBJ2-1, with 13 bases that match TRBD2. Germline V gives CDR1 SQVTM, CDR2 ANQGSEA. The CDR3 sequence is 14 residues long. The CDR3 region is CSVEGLAGEGEQFF. The CDR3 coding sequence is TGCAGCGTAGAAGGACTAGCGGGAGAAGGTGAGCAGTTCTTC.

The rearrangement joins TRBV5-1 to TRBJ2-1, with D unclear. Germline V gives CDR1 SGHRS, CDR2 YFSETQ. Between the trimmed V and J ends, which lost 5 bases and 4 bases, there was a span of 13 bases. CDR3 length equals 14 residues. The CDR3 region is CASSYEREYNEQFF. CDR3 sequence (DNA): TGCGCCAGCAGTTATGAAAGAGAGTACAATGAGCAGTTCTTC.

This chain's CDR3 is CSCRGLAVIYNEQFF. CDR3 coding DNA: TGCAGCTGCAGGGGACTAGCGGTTATATACAATGAGCAGTTCTTC. V is TRBV29-1 and J is TRBJ2-1; 11 nucleotides agree with TRBD2. There are 15 residues in the CDR3. Germline values: CDR1 SQVTM, CDR2 ANQGSEA. Trimming removed 8 bases from V and 4 bases from J; junction bases left unmatched: 10.

The CDR3 loop is CASSFSGSASETQYF. The CDR3 bases are TGCGCCAGCAGCTTTAGCGGTAGCGCGAGTGAGACCCAGTACTTC. The V gene is TRBV5-1, the J gene TRBJ2-5, with a possible D match to TRBD2 (6 bases). Germline values: CDR1 SGHRS, CDR2 YFSETQ. Deletions cut 2 bases from V and 5 bases from J, with 16 bases between. The CDR3 consists of 15 residues.

To note about this clone: This sample includes further DNA sequences coding for the same CDR3. This chain links TRBV10-2 with TRBJ2-7, with TRBD1 as a possible D gene (5 bases). The CDR3 sequence is 11 residues long. Between the trimmed V and J ends, which lost 3 bases and 6 bases, there was a span of 6 bases. Germline V lookup: CDR1 WSHSY, CDR2 SAAADI. Written as DNA, the CDR3 is TGCGCCAGCAGTGATGGGGCCGAGCAGTACTTC. Encoded protein: CASSDGAEQYF.

V gene TRBV4-1 combines with J gene TRBJ2-7; possibly TRBD2 for D (6 bases). The CDR3 contains 15 residues. Germline values: CDR1 MGHRA, CDR2 YSYEKL. Trimming left V 0 bases short and J 1 base short, with 10 bases between. CDR3 DNA: TGCGCCAGCAGCCAAGAGGGGAGGACTTCCTACGAGCAGTACTTC. Translating gives CASSQEGRTSYEQYF.

The chain joins TRBV18 to TRBJ2-5; 8 bases align to TRBD2. Germline V lookup: CDR1 KGHSH, CDR2 LQKENI. There are 15 residues in the CDR3. The J segment lost 1 base and the V segment lost 2 bases, leaving 3 bases of the junction unmatched. CDR3 bases: TGTGCCAGCTCACCAGGCACTAGCGGCCAAGAGACCCAGTACTTC. Translated, it gives CASSPGTSGQETQYF. The full variable domain, rest sourced from reference TRBV18 and TRBJ2-5, is NAGVMQNPRHLVRRRGQEARLRCSPMKGHSHVYWYRQLPEEGLKFMVYLQKENIIDESGMPKERFSAEFPKEGPSILRIQQVVRGDSAAYFCASSPGTSGQETQYFGPGTRLLVL.

CDR3 protein: CASMPLDHYTGELFF. CDR3 coding DNA: TGTGCCAGTATGCCACTGGACCACTACACCGGGGAGCTGTTTTTT. J is TRBJ2-2 and V is TRBV19; D gene unclear. The CDR3 totals 15 residues. CDR1 LNHDA and CDR2 SQIVND come from the germline V gene (reference sequence). Between the trimmed V and J ends, which lost 7 bases and 3 bases, there was a span of 15 bases. Supplemented by reference TRBV19 and TRBJ2-2, the full variable domain reads DGGITQSPKYLFRKEGQNVTLSCEQNLNHDAMYWYRQDPGQGLRLIYYSQIVNDFQKGDIAEGYSVSREKKESFPLTVTSAQKNPTAFYLCASMPLDHYTGELFFGEGSRLTVL.